The table lists the clone carrying this T cell receptor (beta chain) with many counts. Its specificity is not known. Exclusion of a patient resulted from uncontrolled infection, other autoimmune disease, pregnancy or lactation. Clinical symptoms, serum thyroxine and TRAb, thyroid ultrasound and orbital computed tomography were used for the diagnoses. The entry originates in a study of T cells in Graves' hyperthyroidism and ophthalmopathy. CDR1 is SGHTS and CDR2 is YDEGEE in the germline V gene. The CDR3 runs 14 residues. J lost 0 bases, V lost 4 bases, and 3 bases had no gene match. Study outcomes and limitations: Ophthalmopathy was predicted by the model a median of approximately 6 months ahead of onset. Ophthalmopathy was distinguished from stable hyperthyroidism by 13 V-J signatures.

RNA transcripts yielded amplified TCR beta CDR3 regions. The HTBI primer set served for first-round RT-PCR of the TCR CDR3. Via MiXCR, TCRdb re-called the multiplex PCR reads, giving one row per CDR3 protein. The sample has roughly 570,000 distinct CDR3 sequences, roughly 46% seen once. This TCR was sampled from an adult woman with Graves' disease, either hyperthyroidism or ophthalmopathy (not recorded which). Sequencing input: peripheral blood or thyroid tissue (not recorded which). The genes are TRBV5-8 and TRBJ1-2; 7 nucleotides line up with TRBD1. The CDR3 nucleotides are TGTGCCAGCAGCGTCGGGACAGCTAACTATGGCTACACCTTC. Translated, it gives CASSVGTANYGYTF.